A selection of T cell receptor beta chains follows, all from one sample in a study of graft-versus-host responses after intestinal transplantation. What these receptors recognize is not known. The assay was immunoSEQ multiplex PCR, and TCRdb's table has in-frame clones only and misses some. The sample gives around 70,000 clones, more than 80% of which show up once; around 2.6% is in the top ten. Sequencing used unstimulated CD8+ T cells sorted from spleen or lymph node cells, obtained before intestinal transplant. The receptors were gathered from a human donor who received an intestinal transplant. Both conserved end residues are part of each CDR3. D genes are given only for firm matches. Clone sizes are given selectively: once, few, many, or a class where the clone is expanded.

D,J,size,V,DNA,CDR3
.,TRBJ2-1,.,TRBV13,TGTGCCAGCAGCGGCGTAGGAGAGCGCAATGAGCAGTTCTTC,CASSGVGERNEQFF
.,TRBJ2-1,.,TRBV6-5,TGTGCCAGCAGTATGCGCGGGGTTTACAATGAGCAGTTCTTC,CASSMRGVYNEQFF
.,TRBJ2-3,once,TRBV6-5,TGTGCCAGCAGTTACTCTAGGGGCGCGGTAGATACGCAGTATTTT,CASSYSRGAVDTQYF
TRBD1,TRBJ1-4,.,TRBV27,TGTGCCAGCAGTTTCTATGGGCCTACAGGGGAAGAGAGTGAAAAACTGTTTTTT,CASSFYGPTGEESEKLFF
.,TRBJ1-1,.,TRBV15,TGTGCCACCAGCCGACACCAAACGAACACTGAAGCTTTCTTT,CATSRHQTNTEAFF
.,TRBJ2-7,.,TRBV7-5,TGTGCCAGAAGCTTGGCCGGGACTAGTGTTACCTACGAGCAGTACTTC,CARSLAGTSVTYEQYF
.,TRBJ1-1,.,TRBV27,TGTGCCAGCACTATAGGGCGGGGGGCAACTGAAGCTTTCTTT,CASTIGRGATEAFF
TRBD2,TRBJ2-1,.,TRBV5-6,TGTGCCAGCAGCTTAGCCCCTAGCGGGAACAATGAGCAGTTCTTC,CASSLAPSGNNEQFF
.,TRBJ2-1,.,TRBV5-6,TGTGCCAGCAGCCCAGACAGGTCTGAGCAGTTCTTC,CASSPDRSEQFF
TRBD2,TRBJ2-1,few,TRBV10-3,TGTGCCATCAGTGATGGCGGGAGGGGGGGTTATGAGCAGTTCTTC,CAISDGGRGGYEQFF
TRBD1,TRBJ1-4,.,TRBV7-9,TGTGCCAGCGGACAGATTCGAACAGGGGCCTCTAATGAAAAACTGTTTTTT,CASGQIRTGASNEKLFF
.,TRBJ1-1,.,TRBV9,TGTGCCAGCAGCGTAGAACAGGGTGAGACTGAAGCTTTCTTT,CASSVEQGETEAFF
TRBD1,TRBJ2-1,once,TRBV5-1,TGCGCCAGCAGGGCGGGACAGGAAGGAGACAATGAGCAGTTCTTC,CASRAGQEGDNEQFF
TRBD1,TRBJ2-2,.,TRBV5-1,TGCGCCAGCAGCCAACGGACAGGGGCGAACACCGGGGAGCTGTTTTTT,CASSQRTGANTGELFF
TRBD1,TRBJ1-5,.,TRBV6-1,TGTGCCAGCAGTGAAGCTGGGACAGGCGCTCAGCCCCAGCATTTT,CASSEAGTGAQPQHF
.,TRBJ2-2,.,TRBV15,TGTGCCACCAGCGAAACCCGGGGTTCCACCGGGGAGCTGTTTTTT,CATSETRGSTGELFF
TRBD2,TRBJ2-1,.,TRBV4-2,TGTGCCAGCAGCCAAGAAACGGGGGAGGGCCTCTACAATGAGCAGTTCTTC,CASSQETGEGLYNEQFF
.,TRBJ2-7,.,TRBV15,TGTGCCACCAGCAGAGTCGGCTACGAGCAGTACTTC,CATSRVGYEQYF
.,TRBJ2-1,once,TRBV4-1,TGCGCCAGCAGCCAAGTGCGCGGGAATGAGCAGTTCTTC,CASSQVRGNEQFF
.,TRBJ2-7,.,TRBV18,TGTGCCAGCTCAACAGAGACCTACGAGCAGTACTTC,CASSTETYEQYF